This T cell receptor beta chain was obtained from a study of blood T cell repertoires in COVID-19. The wider study: PBMCs, B-cell-depleted T cells, or T cells were the source of the cDNA or gDNA that made up the material.

The J segment lost 2 bases and the V segment lost 6 bases, leaving 6 bases of the junction unmatched. The CDR3 is 14 amino acids. Germline V gives CDR1 MNHNY, CDR2 SVGAGI (reference sequence). Using immunoSEQ multiplex PCR, the repertoire was profiled, and TCRdb retains in-frame clones only, with some absent. This repertoire shows roughly 250,000 clones, roughly nine tenths found once; its top ten account for approximately 9.4%. Material: peripheral blood. This TCR was recovered from a man aged 40-55 years who had recovered from COVID-19. The chain has TRBV6-6 and TRBJ2-5; TRBD2 matches 7 bases. In nucleotides, the CDR3 is TGTGCCAGCAGCCTGGGACTAACACAAGAGACCCAGTACTTC. This translates into CASSLGLTQETQYF.